Each of the 5 T cell receptor beta chains below was sequenced from the same sample in a study of human T cells and chemical hapten exposure (dated by TCRdb to the early 2020s). Receptors were amplified or captured by RACE. The data were produced on a NextSeq 500. The public sequencing data were trimmed at Q25 with fastp and processed into clonotypes with MiXCR by TCRdb, which kept only in-frame beta chains. Merged by CDR3 protein, the rows form single entries marked with the most common genes and DNA. The sample table lists roughly 100,000 distinct CDR3 sequences, roughly 11% of them with a count of one. In total, the top ten clones hold 3.5% of the sample. In the paper's terms, the time point label means: patch test 1, 2 weeks after DPC sensitization. This specimen's treatment or condition label, per the study, means: therapeutic diphenylcyclopropenone sensitization with weekly scalp DPC. The source material was whole blood, sampled in connection with sensitization to the hapten diphenylcyclopropenone (DPC). The origin of the receptors is a woman in her thirties or forties with alopecia areata. Some clones in this sample may be carry-over from other donors' samples.

At least ten counts were recorded for this clonotype. The chain uses TRBV27 and TRBJ1-2, with 7 bases aligning to TRBD1. From germline, CDR1 is MNHEY and CDR2 SMNVEV (reference sequence). The CDR3 is 14 residues long. V lost 3 bases and J lost 3; bases outside the gene matches: 4. The CDR3 DNA reads as TGTGCCAGCAGTTTTCGGGACAGCGACTATGGCTACACCTTC. Protein product: CASSFRDSDYGYTF.

This clonotype has a count of ten or more. Here the CDR3 DNA reads TGTGCCAGCGACAGGGTTGCCTACGAGCAGTACTTC. This translates into CASDRVAYEQYF. The J gene is TRBJ2-7, the V gene TRBV27, with TRBD1 identical over 7 bases. Germline lookup yields CDR1 MNHEY and CDR2 SMNVEV (reference sequence). The CDR3 contains 12 residues. V was pared by 8 bases and J by 2 bases, with 3 bases of the junction left unmatched.

The chain joins TRBV6-2 or TRBV6-3 to TRBJ2-7; D is possibly TRBD2 (5 bases). The CDR3 spans 15 residues. Per the germline V gene, CDR1 is MNHEY and CDR2 is SVGEGT. V dropped 2 bases and J dropped 1 base, with 12 bases sitting between them. In nucleotides, the CDR3 is TGTGCCAGCAGTTACATAGCGCGTTCTTCCTACGAGCAGTACTTC. Its protein product is CASSYIARSSYEQYF.

This clonotype occurred a few times. The CDR3 is CSESGTGIHNEQFF. CDR3 DNA sequence: TGCAGTGAATCCGGGACAGGGATTCACAATGAGCAGTTCTTC. The gene calls are TRBV20-1 and TRBJ2-1, with 9 bases identical to TRBD1. CDR3 length equals 14 residues. The germline V gene encodes CDR1 DFQATT and CDR2 SNEGSKA (reference sequence). V lost 7 bases to trimming and J lost 5 bases; unmatched junction nucleotides: 9.

This clonotype was found a few times. The chain couples TRBV20-1 to TRBJ2-5; D unclear. CDR1 and CDR2 from the germline V gene are DFQATT and SNEGSKA (reference sequence). V was pared by 0 bases and J by 2 bases, with 7 bases between. The CDR3 sequence is 13 residues long. The CDR3 protein is CSAREGWQETQYF. The CDR3 nucleotides read TGCAGTGCTAGAGAGGGTTGGCAAGAGACCCAGTACTTC.